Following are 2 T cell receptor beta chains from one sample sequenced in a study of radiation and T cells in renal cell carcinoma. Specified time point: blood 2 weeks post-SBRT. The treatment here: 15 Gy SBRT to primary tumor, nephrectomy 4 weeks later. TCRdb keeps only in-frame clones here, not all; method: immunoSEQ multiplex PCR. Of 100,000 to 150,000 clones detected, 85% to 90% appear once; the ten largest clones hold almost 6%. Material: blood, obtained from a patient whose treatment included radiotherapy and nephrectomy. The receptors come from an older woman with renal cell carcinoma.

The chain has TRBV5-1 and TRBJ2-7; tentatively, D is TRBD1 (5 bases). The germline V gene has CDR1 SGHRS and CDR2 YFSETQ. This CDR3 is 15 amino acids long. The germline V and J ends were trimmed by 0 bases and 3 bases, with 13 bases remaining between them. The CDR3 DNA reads TGCGCCAGCAGCTTGGAAAGGGTACAGGTCTACGAGCAGTACTTC. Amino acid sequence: CASSLERVQVYEQYF.

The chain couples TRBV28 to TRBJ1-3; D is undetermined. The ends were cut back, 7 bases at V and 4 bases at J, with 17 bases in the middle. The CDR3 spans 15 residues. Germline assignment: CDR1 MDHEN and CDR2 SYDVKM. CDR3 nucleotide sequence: TGTGCCAGCAATAGTTCCCCGGGTTCAGGAAACACCATATATTTT. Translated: CASNSSPGSGNTIYF.